Following are 18 T cell receptor beta chains from one sample sequenced in a study of T cell responses to AZD1222 COVID-19 vaccine. The data were produced by immunoSEQ multiplex PCR, yet TCRdb's version contains in-frame clones alone and is incomplete. The table has about 100,000 clones, about 93% seen once. Sequenced here: peripheral blood, sampled on day 0 of AZD1222 vaccination. The receptors here all came from an adult in good health.

The rearrangement uses TRBV5-1 and TRBJ2-5, with D maybe TRBD1 (6 bases). Germline V gene sequence: CDR1 SGHRS, CDR2 YFSETQ. This CDR3 spans 14 amino acids. Trimming stripped 4 bases from V and 2 bases from J, with 12 bases between. In nucleotides, the CDR3 is TGCGCCAGCAGCCCAGGGACACCGCAAGAGACCCAGTACTTC. This sequence encodes CASSPGTPQETQYF.

The chain recombines TRBV19 with TRBJ2-7, with TRBD1 matching 8 bases. V was pared by 5 bases and J by 6 bases, with 6 bases of the junction left unmatched. The germline V gene encodes CDR1 LNHDA and CDR2 SQIVND (reference sequence). The CDR3 runs to 13 residues. Here the CDR3 DNA reads TGTGCCAGTAGTCGGGACAGGCGGACCGAGCAGTACTTC. Its translation is CASSRDRRTEQYF.

The chain is built from TRBV7-3 and TRBJ2-6, with TRBD1 identical over 8 bases. Losses at the gene ends were 5 bases for V and 3 bases for J; bases not matched to a gene: 9. The length of the CDR3 is 17 residues. The germline V gene has CDR1 SGHTA and CDR2 FQGTGA. The CDR3 DNA reads as TGTGCCAGCAGCCCTAGCCCGACAGGGGTTGGGGCCAACGTCCTGACTTTC. It codes for CASSPSPTGVGANVLTF.

CDR3 amino acids: CASNIQGAGNEQFF. CDR3 coding DNA: TGTGCCAGCAACATACAGGGGGCTGGCAATGAGCAGTTCTTC. The chain links TRBV5-5 to TRBJ2-1, with 9 nucleotides matching TRBD1. Unmatched junction bases numbered 7, after V lost 6 bases and J lost 6 bases. The CDR3 is 14 amino acids. The germline V gene encodes CDR1 SGHKS and CDR2 YYEKEE (reference sequence).

The chain joins TRBV28 to TRBJ2-7; perhaps TRBD1 as D (6 bases). Germline V gene data show CDR1 as MDHEN and CDR2 as SYDVKM. V was clipped by 7 bases and J by 3 bases, with 10 bases between them. This CDR3 has 12 residues. The CDR3 DNA reads as TGTGCCAGCACCACGACAGGCTACGAGCAGTACTTC. Translation gives CASTTTGYEQYF.

The chain uses TRBV2 and TRBJ1-1; D gene ambiguous. V dropped 6 bases and J dropped 1 base, with 9 bases sitting between them. The CDR3 runs to 13 residues. The germline CDR1 and CDR2 sequences are SNHLY and FYNNEI. The CDR3 is CASRTDTNTEAFF. In nucleotides, the CDR3 is TGTGCCAGCAGAACCGACACGAACACTGAAGCTTTCTTT. The full variable domain, in which reference TRBV2 and TRBJ1-1 provide the parts outside the CDR3, is EPEVTQTPSHQVTQMGQEVILRCVPISNHLYFYWYRQILGQKVEFLVSFYNNEISEKSEIFDDQFSVERPDGSNFTLKIRSTKLEDSAMYFCASRTDTNTEAFFGQGTRLTVV.

This clone was recorded once. This rearrangement joins TRBV24-1 to TRBJ2-5; no clear D. CDR1 is KGHDR, CDR2 SFDVKD, per germline. CDR3 size: 15 residues. Trimming removed 3 bases from V and 5 bases from J, with 15 bases in between. The CDR3: CATSDRVLGLETQYF. CDR3 nucleotide sequence: TGTGCCACCAGTGATCGGGTCCTCGGTTTGGAGACCCAGTACTTC.

This chain joins TRBV30 and TRBJ2-7, with D maybe TRBD2 (5 bases). There are 14 residues in the CDR3. Germline lookup yields CDR1 GTSNPN and CDR2 SVGIG (reference sequence). V lost 0 bases, J lost 0 bases, and 9 bases lay in between. The CDR3 sequence: CAWSVLGSSYEQYF. CDR3 nucleotide sequence: TGTGCCTGGAGTGTACTGGGGAGCTCCTACGAGCAGTACTTC.

The chain combines TRBV27 with TRBJ2-2; tentative D call: TRBD2 (6 bases). The germline V gene encodes CDR1 MNHEY and CDR2 SMNVEV (reference sequence). V was trimmed by 8 bases and J by 1 base, leaving 14 bases between them. The CDR3 sequence is 15 residues long. DNA of the CDR3: TGTGCCAGCGCATCCCGGGAGTTGAACACCGGGGAGCTGTTTTTT. Encoded protein: CASASRELNTGELFF.

This chain connects TRBV15 to TRBJ2-7; 8 bases fit TRBD1. The CDR3 covers 16 residues. V shed 1 base, J shed 3 bases, and the junction held 8 bases outside the gene matches. The V gene's germline CDR1 is LNHNV and CDR2 YYDKDF (reference sequence). The CDR3 DNA sequence: TGTGCCACCAGCAGAGGAAGGGGACAGGCTATCTACGAGCAGTACTTC. It translates to CATSRGRGQAIYEQYF.

J is TRBJ1-4 and V is TRBV7-9, with 12 nucleotides matching TRBD1. The ends lost 5 bases at V and 8 bases at J; junction bases unmatched: 12. CDR1 and CDR2 from the germline V gene are SEHNR and FQNEAQ (reference sequence). The CDR3 runs 17 residues. The CDR3 loop reads CASSRGTGGEHAEKLFF. The CDR3 region has the DNA TGTGCCAGCAGCCGGGGGACAGGGGGCGAACATGCGGAAAAACTGTTTTTT.

The genes are TRBV6-5 and TRBJ2-2, with TRBD2 matching over 9 bases. The V gene end was trimmed by 0 bases and the J gene end by 7 bases; junction bases not matched to a gene: 6. The CDR3 sequence is 16 residues long. Germline V lookup: CDR1 MNHEY, CDR2 SVGAGI. Here the CDR3 DNA reads TGTGCCAGCAGTTACTCGATCGGGACTAGCTACGGGGAGCTGTTTTTT. Residues: CASSYSIGTSYGELFF.

The rearrangement uses TRBV5-1 and TRBJ1-5; perhaps TRBD1 as D (6 bases). The CDR3 sequence is 14 residues long. The V end lost 5 bases, the J end lost 2 bases, and 11 bases lay between the germline ends. Per germline, CDR1 SGHRS and CDR2 YFSETQ. The CDR3, as DNA: TGCGCCAGCAGGCCAGGGGTGGGCAATCAGCCCCAGCATTTT. Its protein is CASRPGVGNQPQHF.

This chain links TRBV5-1 with TRBJ2-3; 8 bases are shared with TRBD2. Germline lookup yields CDR1 SGHRS and CDR2 YFSETQ. V lost 4 bases, J lost 3 bases, and 10 bases stayed unmatched. This CDR3 has 16 residues. CDR3 nucleotide sequence: TGCGCCAGCAGCGGTTTGACTAGCGTCCGAACAGATACGCAGTATTTT. As protein: CASSGLTSVRTDTQYF. The whole variable domain, filled in from reference TRBV5-1 and TRBJ2-3, reads KAGVTQTPRYLIKTRGQQVTLSCSPISGHRSVSWYQQTPGQGLQFLFEYFSETQRNKGNFPGRFSGRQFSNSRSEMNVSTLELGDSALYLCASSGLTSVRTDTQYFGPGTRLTVL.

The chain links TRBV5-4 to TRBJ2-2, with D unclear. The CDR3 sequence is 15 residues long. CDR1 SGHNT and CDR2 YYREEE come from the germline V gene (reference sequence). V was pared by 2 bases and J by 1 base, with 9 bases between. This CDR3 reads CASSLGMGNTGELFF. For the CDR3, the DNA is TGTGCCAGCAGCTTAGGAATGGGGAACACCGGGGAGCTGTTTTTT.

This chain links TRBV12-3 or TRBV12-4 with TRBJ2-5, with 7 bases aligning to TRBD1. CDR3 length equals 13 residues. V was clipped by 2 bases and J by 5 bases; unmatched bases: 2. CDR3 amino acids: CASSLRGQETQYF. The CDR3 coding sequence is TGTGCCAGCAGTTTAAGGGGGCAGGAGACCCAGTACTTC.

The rearrangement links TRBV19 to TRBJ1-1; 9 bases are shared with TRBD1. V lost 5 bases, J lost 4 bases, and 5 bases stayed unmatched. The CDR3 loop spans 14 amino acids. Per germline, CDR1 LNHDA and CDR2 SQIVND (reference sequence). The CDR3 nucleotides read TGTGCCAGTAGTTTACAGGGGGCATCCACTGAAGCTTTCTTT. Translation gives CASSLQGASTEAFF.

This chain joins TRBV7-3 and TRBJ1-2; 9 bases match TRBD1. Trimming at V came to 5 bases and at J to 4 bases, leaving 2 bases not matched to a gene. In germline, CDR1 is SGHTA, CDR2 FQGTGA. CDR3 length equals 13 residues. This chain's CDR3 is CASSPGQGYGYTF. In DNA form, the CDR3 reads TGTGCCAGCAGCCCGGGACAGGGCTATGGCTACACCTTC.